This T cell receptor (beta chain) was captured by sequencing in a study of blood T cell repertoires in COVID-19 (dated by TCRdb to the early 2020s). Regarding the research as a whole: Samples covering the acute and convalescent phases of COVID-19 were provided by collaborators in the United States, Italy and Spain. The prospective study material was composed of cDNA or gDNA derived from T cells, B-cell-depleted T cells, or PBMCs. Deeply sampled blood TCRbeta repertoires from subjects exposed to, actively infected with, or recovered from COVID-19 were included in the dataset. The repertoires were released in a freely available public database meant as a resource for research on the immune response to SARS-CoV-2. The samples were drawn from two sources: the first 160 participants of the ongoing ImmuneRACE study, and about 1,300 subjects contributed by 6 global collaborators. Sample metadata almost always included a de-identified subject ID, COVID-19 status, age in years and sex. Where available, HLA class I and class II types were obtained from metadata supplied by the sample provider rather than from assay-based typing. Overall study results and their limits: The quantity of clinical and demographic metadata differed by source and by participant and was supplied without curation.

This clone has a handful of counts. The target of this receptor is not known. There are no base qualities to consult, and no much larger clone falls within one base. TCRbeta CDR3 regions were amplified from genomic DNA using the immunoSEQ Assay, a bias-controlled multiplex PCR. In the source study's methods: The number of nucleated cells in each sample was estimated by amplification of reference gene primers within the assay. To quantify the absolute abundance of each unique TCRbeta CDR3 rearrangement, sequence reads were collapsed and filtered. For each sample, productive Simpson clonality was calculated as the square root of Simpson's diversity index across productive rearrangements. TCRdb re-hosts the immuneACCESS table, in-frame sequences only. Its copies lack some clones; in the studies checked, an unresolved V gene accounts for under half of them, and the cause for the rest is not known. That table is the source of V, J and clone size, and D and trimming were worked out from the DNA. For this sample the table gives about 69,000 clones, of which about four fifths were detected only once. More than 9.5% of the sample is held by the ten biggest clonotypes.

The collaborating institutions used their own protocols to collect whole blood in K2EDTA tubes. For TCRbeta analysis, collaborator samples were shipped as frozen whole blood, as isolated PBMCs, or as DNA extracted from either sample type. From cysteine to phenylalanine, the CDR3 is 15 amino acids long. This entry keeps only the CDR3 DNA: 45 bases, framed from base 1. Trimming takes 0 bases from V and 2 bases from J, and the germline ends sit 8 bases apart. The CDR1 and CDR2 encoded by the germline V gene are LGHNA and YNFKEQ. The source material was peripheral blood. Rearrangement joined TRBV4-2 to TRBJ1-3; no D gene call is confident. The clonotype originates from a woman older than 75 with acute or convalescent COVID-19. The CDR3 region has the sequence CASSQDTVPGNTIYF. In nucleotide form, the sequence is TGTGCCAGCAGCCAAGATACAGTGCCTGGAAACACCATATATTTT.